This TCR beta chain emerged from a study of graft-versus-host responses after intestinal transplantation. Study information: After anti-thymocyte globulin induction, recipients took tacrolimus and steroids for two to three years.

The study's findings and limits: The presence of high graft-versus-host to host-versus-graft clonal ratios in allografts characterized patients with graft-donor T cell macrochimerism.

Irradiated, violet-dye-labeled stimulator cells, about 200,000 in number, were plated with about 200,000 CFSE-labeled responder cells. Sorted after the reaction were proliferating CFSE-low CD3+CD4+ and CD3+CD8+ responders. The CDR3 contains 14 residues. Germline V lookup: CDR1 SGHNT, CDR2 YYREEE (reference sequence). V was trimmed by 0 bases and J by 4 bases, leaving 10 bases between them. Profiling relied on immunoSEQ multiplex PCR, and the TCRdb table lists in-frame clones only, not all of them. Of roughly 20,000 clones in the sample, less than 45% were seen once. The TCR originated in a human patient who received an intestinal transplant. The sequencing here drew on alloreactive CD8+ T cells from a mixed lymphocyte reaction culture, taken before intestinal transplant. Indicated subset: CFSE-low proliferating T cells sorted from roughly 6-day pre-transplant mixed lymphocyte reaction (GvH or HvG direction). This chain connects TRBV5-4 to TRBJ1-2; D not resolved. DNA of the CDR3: TGTGCCAGCAGCTTGGAGGCCACGTCCTATGGCTACACCTTC. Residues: CASSLEATSYGYTF.